This TCR beta chain derives from a study of technical replicates of blood from several donors. Germline assignment: CDR1 MGHRA and CDR2 YSYEKL. The CDR3 length is 14 residues. V was clipped by 4 bases and J by 6 bases, with 13 bases between them. This clone was observed a few times. Measured with immunoSEQ multiplex PCR; TCRdb has only the in-frame clones, and not every one. The data contain tens of thousands of clones, roughly 92% of them singletons. The origin of this receptor is a human donor in good health. The chain links TRBV4-1 to TRBJ1-5; D possibly corresponds to TRBD1 (6 bases). Sequencing input: T cells isolated from PBMCs. CDR3 sequence reads: CASSLGTSSQPQHF. For the CDR3, the DNA is TGCGCCAGCAGCCTCGGGACATCAAGTCAGCCCCAGCATTTT.